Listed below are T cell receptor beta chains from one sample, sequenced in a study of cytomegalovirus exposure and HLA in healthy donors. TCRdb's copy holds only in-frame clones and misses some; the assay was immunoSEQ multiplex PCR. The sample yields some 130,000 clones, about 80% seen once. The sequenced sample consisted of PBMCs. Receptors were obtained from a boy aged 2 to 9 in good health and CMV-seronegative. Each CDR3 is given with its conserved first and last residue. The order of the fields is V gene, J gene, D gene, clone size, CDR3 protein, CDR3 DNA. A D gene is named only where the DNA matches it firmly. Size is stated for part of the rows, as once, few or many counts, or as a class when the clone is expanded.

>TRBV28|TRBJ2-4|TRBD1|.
CASSSQGLAKNIQYF
TGTGCCAGCAGCTCACAGGGGCTAGCCAAAAACATTCAGTACTTC
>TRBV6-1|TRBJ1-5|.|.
CASSDWTLSNQPQHF
TGTGCCAGCAGTGACTGGACACTAAGCAATCAGCCCCAGCATTTT
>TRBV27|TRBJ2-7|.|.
CASSLEGLSSYEQYF
TGTGCCAGCTCCTTGGAGGGGCTTAGCTCCTACGAGCAGTACTTC
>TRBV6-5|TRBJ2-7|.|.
CASSSIDKSYEQYF
TGTGCCAGCAGTTCCATCGACAAGTCCTACGAGCAGTACTTC
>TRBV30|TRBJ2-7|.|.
CAWTGGYNYEQYF
TGTGCCTGGACTGGAGGGTACAACTACGAGCAGTACTTC
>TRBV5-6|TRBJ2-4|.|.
CSSSLYAGEAKNIQYF
TGTTCCAGCAGCTTGTATGCAGGGGAGGCCAAAAACATTCAGTACTTC
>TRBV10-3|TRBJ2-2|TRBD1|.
CATRTGATGELFF
TGTGCCACCCGGACAGGGGCCACCGGGGAGCTGTTTTTT
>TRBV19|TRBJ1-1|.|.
CASRAGEWTEAFF
TGTGCCAGTAGGGCGGGAGAATGGACTGAAGCTTTCTTT
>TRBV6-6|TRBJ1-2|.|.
CASREWGPGDYGYTF
TGTGCCAGCAGGGAATGGGGGCCCGGTGACTATGGCTACACCTTC
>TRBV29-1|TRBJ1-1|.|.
CSVEDQNLNTEAFF
TGCAGCGTTGAAGATCAGAACCTGAACACTGAAGCTTTCTTT
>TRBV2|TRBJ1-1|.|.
CASETTLQGAFF
TGTGCCAGCGAAACTACTTTACAGGGAGCTTTCTTT
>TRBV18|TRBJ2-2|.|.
CASSPTRRLGTPGELFF
TGTGCCAGCTCGCCAACCCGACGCTTAGGGACACCCGGGGAGCTGTTTTTT
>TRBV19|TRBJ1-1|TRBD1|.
CASSSGQVMNTEAFF
TGTGCCAGTAGTTCGGGACAGGTCATGAACACTGAAGCTTTCTTT
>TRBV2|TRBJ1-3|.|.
CASSDPRAGNTIYF
TGTGCCAGCAGTGACCCCAGGGCGGGAAACACCATATATTTT
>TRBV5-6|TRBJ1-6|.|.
CASSFRDSSYNSPLHF
TGTGCCAGCAGCTTCCGTGACAGCTCCTATAATTCACCCCTCCACTTT
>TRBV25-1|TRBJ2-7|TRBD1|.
CATPRRDRAYEQYF
TGTGCCACCCCGAGACGGGACAGGGCCTACGAGCAGTACTTC
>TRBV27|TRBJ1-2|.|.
CASSLSIDWGQNYGYTF
TGTGCCAGCAGTTTATCGATCGACTGGGGGCAAAACTATGGCTACACCTTC
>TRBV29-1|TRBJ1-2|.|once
CSVSGLLPYGYTF
TGCAGCGTATCAGGGCTTCTTCCGTATGGCTACACCTTC
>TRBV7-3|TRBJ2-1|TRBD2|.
CASSLNGGGKYNEQFF
TGTGCCAGCAGCTTAAATGGCGGGGGGAAGTACAATGAGCAGTTCTTC
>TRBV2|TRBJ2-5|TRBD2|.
CASSGLTSGGWGETQYF
TGTGCCAGCAGTGGGCTGACTAGCGGGGGTTGGGGTGAGACCCAGTACTTC
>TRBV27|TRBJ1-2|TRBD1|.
CASSTTGVNYGYTF
TGTGCCAGCAGCACCACAGGGGTTAACTATGGCTACACCTTC
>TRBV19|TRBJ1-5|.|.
CASSIRFSNQPQHF
TGTGCCAGTAGTATACGGTTTAGCAATCAGCCCCAGCATTTT
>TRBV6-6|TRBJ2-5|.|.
CASSYLDSIPRAQYF
TGTGCCAGCAGTTACTTGGACTCTATCCCGAGAGCCCAGTACTTC
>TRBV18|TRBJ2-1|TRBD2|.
CASSLRTSGISYNEQFF
TGTGCCAGCTCCCTACGGACTAGCGGGATCTCCTACAATGAGCAGTTCTTC
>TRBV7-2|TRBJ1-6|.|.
CASSSLTGNSPLHF
TGTGCCAGCAGCTCCCTGACGGGGAACTCACCCCTCCACTTT
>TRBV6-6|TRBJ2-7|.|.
CASSYQGNVYEQYF
TGTGCCAGCAGTTACCAGGGTAATGTATACGAGCAGTACTTC
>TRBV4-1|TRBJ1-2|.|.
CASSQDVSYYYGYTF
TGCGCCAGCAGCCAAGATGTATCGTATTACTATGGCTACACCTTC
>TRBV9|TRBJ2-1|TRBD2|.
CASSVGGLLNEQFF
TGTGCCAGCAGCGTAGGGGGACTACTCAATGAGCAGTTCTTC
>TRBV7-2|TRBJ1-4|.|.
CASSLAPGGGKELFF
TGTGCCAGCAGCTTAGCCCCGGGGGGAGGAAAAGAACTGTTTTTT